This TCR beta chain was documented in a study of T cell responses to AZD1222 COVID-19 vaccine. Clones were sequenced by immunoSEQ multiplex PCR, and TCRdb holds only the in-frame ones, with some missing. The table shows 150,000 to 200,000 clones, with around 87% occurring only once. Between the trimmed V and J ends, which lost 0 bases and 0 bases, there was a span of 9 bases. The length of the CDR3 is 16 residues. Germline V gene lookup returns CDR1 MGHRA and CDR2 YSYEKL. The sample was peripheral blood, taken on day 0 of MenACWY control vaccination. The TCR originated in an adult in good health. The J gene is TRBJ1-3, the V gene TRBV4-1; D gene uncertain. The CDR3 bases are TGCGCCAGCAGCCAAGAGGAATTGAGCTCTGGAAACACCATATATTTT. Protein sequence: CASSQEELSSGNTIYF.